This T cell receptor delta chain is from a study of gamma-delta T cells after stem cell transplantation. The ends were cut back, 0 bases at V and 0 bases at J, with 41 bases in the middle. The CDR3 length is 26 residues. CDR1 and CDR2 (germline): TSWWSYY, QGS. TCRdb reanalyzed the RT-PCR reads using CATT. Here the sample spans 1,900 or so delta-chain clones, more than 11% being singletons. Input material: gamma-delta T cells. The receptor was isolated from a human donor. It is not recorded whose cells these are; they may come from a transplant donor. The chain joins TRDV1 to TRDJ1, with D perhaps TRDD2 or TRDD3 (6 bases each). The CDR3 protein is CALGELFLSYVKAKAGGRGNTDKLIF. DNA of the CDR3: TGTGCTCTTGGGGAACTTTTCCTCTCCTACGTTAAAGCCAAAGCCGGGGGGAGGGGGAACACCGATAAACTCATCTTT.